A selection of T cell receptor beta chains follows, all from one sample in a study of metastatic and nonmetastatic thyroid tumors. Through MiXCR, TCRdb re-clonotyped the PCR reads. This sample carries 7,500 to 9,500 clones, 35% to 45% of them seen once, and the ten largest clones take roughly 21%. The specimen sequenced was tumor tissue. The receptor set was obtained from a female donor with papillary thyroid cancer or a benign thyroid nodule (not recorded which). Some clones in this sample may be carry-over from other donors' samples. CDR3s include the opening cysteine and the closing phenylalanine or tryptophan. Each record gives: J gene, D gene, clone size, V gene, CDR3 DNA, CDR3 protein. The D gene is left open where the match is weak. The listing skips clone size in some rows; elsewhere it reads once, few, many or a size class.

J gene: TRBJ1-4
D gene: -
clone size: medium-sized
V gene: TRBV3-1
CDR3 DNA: TGTGCCAGCAGCCAAGTGGACGGGAGAGCTAATGAAAAACTGTTTTTT
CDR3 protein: CASSQVDGRANEKLFF

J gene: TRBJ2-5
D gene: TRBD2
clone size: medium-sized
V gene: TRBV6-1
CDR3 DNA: TGTGCCAGCAGTGATCTAGCGGAAGAGACCCAGTACTTC
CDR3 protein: CASSDLAEETQYF

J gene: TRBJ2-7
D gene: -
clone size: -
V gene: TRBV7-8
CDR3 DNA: TGTGCCAGCAGCACCAGGGGGGACCGAGCCTACGAGCAGTACTTC
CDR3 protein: CASSTRGDRAYEQYF

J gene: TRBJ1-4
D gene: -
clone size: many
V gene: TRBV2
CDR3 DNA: TGTGCCAGCAGCCCCCCCCGGGGTGTGGGGAATGAAAAACTGTTTTTT
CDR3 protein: CASSPPRGVGNEKLFF

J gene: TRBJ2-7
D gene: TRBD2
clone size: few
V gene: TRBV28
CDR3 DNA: TGTGCCAGCCGGACTAGCGGCTACGAGCAGTACTTC
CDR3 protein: CASRTSGYEQYF

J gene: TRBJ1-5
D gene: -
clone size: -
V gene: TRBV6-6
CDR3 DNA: TGTGCCAGCAGTTACTCGGGGGAAGTAAATCAGCCCCAGCATTTT
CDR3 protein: CASSYSGEVNQPQHF

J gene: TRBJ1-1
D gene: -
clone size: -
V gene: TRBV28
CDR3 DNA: TGTGCCAGCAGTTCATCGAGGATGAACACTGAAGCTTTCTTT
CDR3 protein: CASSSSRMNTEAFF

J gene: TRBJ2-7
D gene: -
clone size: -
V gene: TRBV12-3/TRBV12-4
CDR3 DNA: TGTGCCAGCAGTTTATTGGACCTCTACGAGCAGTACTTC
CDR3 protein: CASSLLDLYEQYF

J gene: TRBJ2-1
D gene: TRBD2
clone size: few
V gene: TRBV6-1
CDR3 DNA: TGTGCCAGCAGTGCCGGGACTAGCGGGGGGCTACCCTACAATGAGCAGTTCTTC
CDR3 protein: CASSAGTSGGLPYNEQFF

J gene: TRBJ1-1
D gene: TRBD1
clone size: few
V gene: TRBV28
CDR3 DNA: TGTGCCAGCAGTTTATATGAGCCAGGGGGCTGGAACACTGAAGCTTTCTTT
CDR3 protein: CASSLYEPGGWNTEAFF

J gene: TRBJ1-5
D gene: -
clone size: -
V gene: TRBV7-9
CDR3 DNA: TGTGCCAGCAGCCAAGCAACGAATCAGCCCCAGCATTTT
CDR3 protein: CASSQATNQPQHF

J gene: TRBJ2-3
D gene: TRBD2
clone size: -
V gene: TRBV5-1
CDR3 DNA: TGCGCCAGCAGCTTGGACGGGGGCGCGGGAGGGAGCACAGATACGCAGTATTTT
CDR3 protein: CASSLDGGAGGSTDTQYF

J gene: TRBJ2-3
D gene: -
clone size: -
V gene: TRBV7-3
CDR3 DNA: TGTGCCAGCAGCCGTGAAGTTGGCACAGATACGCAGTATTTT
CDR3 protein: CASSREVGTDTQYF

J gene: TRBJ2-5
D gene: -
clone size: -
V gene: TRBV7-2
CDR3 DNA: TGTGCCAGCAGCGTAGCCCTTGGCGGCTACCAAGAGACCCAGTACTTC
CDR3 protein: CASSVALGGYQETQYF

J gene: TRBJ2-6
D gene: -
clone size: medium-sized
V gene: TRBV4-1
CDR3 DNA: TGCGCCAGCAGCCAACCCTGGACAGCCCGCCGGGCCAACGTCCTGACTTTC
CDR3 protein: CASSQPWTARRANVLTF

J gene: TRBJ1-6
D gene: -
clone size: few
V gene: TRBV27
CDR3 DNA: TGTGCCAGCAGTCCCTCCGGAGAGGGGAGGAGGGCCCTCCACTTT
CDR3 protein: CASSPSGEGRRALHF

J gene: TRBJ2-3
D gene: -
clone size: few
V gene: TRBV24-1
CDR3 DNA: TGTACCACCAGTGATTTAGGAACAGATACGCAGTATTTT
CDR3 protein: CTTSDLGTDTQYF